These T cell receptor beta chains were read from a single sample in a study of cytomegalovirus exposure and HLA in healthy donors. TCRdb keeps only in-frame clones here, not all; method: immunoSEQ multiplex PCR. The repertoire table contains about 52,000 clones. The material sequenced was PBMCs. The receptors come from a woman aged 45-65 years in good health and CMV-seropositive. Each CDR3 is given with its conserved first and last residue. A D gene is named only where the DNA matches it firmly.

J: TRBJ2-7
V: TRBV5-1
D: NA
DNA: TGCGCCAGCAGCGGGCAGGCAAGTCTCGGGAACGAGCAGTACTTC
CDR3: CASSGQASLGNEQYF

J: TRBJ1-1
V: TRBV7-9
D: NA
DNA: TGTGCCAGCAGCTCACAGCCAGAGATGAACACTGAAGCTTTCTTT
CDR3: CASSSQPEMNTEAFF

J: TRBJ2-6
V: TRBV19
D: TRBD1
DNA: TGTGCCAGTAGACAGGGGGCAGCAAGTGGGGCCAACGTCCTGACTTTC
CDR3: CASRQGAASGANVLTF

J: TRBJ2-5
V: TRBV11-2
D: NA
DNA: TGTGCCAGCAGGGGCGGGGAGACCCAGTACTTC
CDR3: CASRGGETQYF

J: TRBJ1-3
V: TRBV12-5
D: NA
DNA: TGTGCTAGTGGTTTGAGGGGTTCTGGAAACACCATATATTTT
CDR3: CASGLRGSGNTIYF

J: TRBJ2-7
V: TRBV11-2
D: NA
DNA: TGTGCCAGCAGCCCGAACAGGGCGAACTACGAGCAGTACTTC
CDR3: CASSPNRANYEQYF

J: TRBJ1-2
V: TRBV5-1
D: NA
DNA: TGCGCCAGCAGCTTGTCGGAGGGGTACTATGGCTACACCTTC
CDR3: CASSLSEGYYGYTF

J: TRBJ1-3
V: TRBV6-5
D: NA
DNA: TGTGCCAGCAGTTACTCTGGCCAGGGTAACGGAAACACCATATATTTT
CDR3: CASSYSGQGNGNTIYF

J: TRBJ2-2
V: TRBV5-4
D: NA
DNA: TGTGCCAGCGGCAGAGGGGGAAGGAACACCGGGGAGCTGTTTTTT
CDR3: CASGRGGRNTGELFF

J: TRBJ1-2
V: TRBV7-2
D: NA
DNA: TGTGCCAGCAGAACACAACAGGATGGCTACACCTTC
CDR3: CASRTQQDGYTF

J: TRBJ1-1
V: TRBV28
D: NA
DNA: TGTGCCAGCATCTATACGTCGGGGTACACTGAAGCTTTCTTT
CDR3: CASIYTSGYTEAFF

J: TRBJ1-5
V: TRBV28
D: NA
DNA: TGTGCCAGCAGTTTTCACAGGGATAGCAATCAGCCCCAGCATTTT
CDR3: CASSFHRDSNQPQHF

J: TRBJ1-2
V: TRBV28
D: TRBD1
DNA: TGTGCCAGCAGTTTTGGTGGCAGGGGGTCCTATGGCTACACCTTC
CDR3: CASSFGGRGSYGYTF

J: TRBJ1-1
V: TRBV27
D: NA
DNA: TGTGCCAGCAGTGGTACAGGGCGAGGGACGCCTGAAGCTTTCTTT
CDR3: CASSGTGRGTPEAFF

J: TRBJ1-2
V: TRBV18
D: NA
DNA: TGTGCCAGCTCACCCCCCAGTGGTGGCTATGGCTACACCTTC
CDR3: CASSPPSGGYGYTF

J: TRBJ2-6
V: TRBV19
D: NA
DNA: TGTGCCAGTAGTAAAGGGACACTAAGAGGCTCTGGGGCCAACGTCCTGACTTTC
CDR3: CASSKGTLRGSGANVLTF

J: TRBJ1-5
V: TRBV7-2
D: NA
DNA: TGTGCCAGCAGCTTAGGGGGCGGAGCTCAGCCCCAGCATTTT
CDR3: CASSLGGGAQPQHF

J: TRBJ2-3
V: TRBV7-3
D: TRBD1
DNA: TGTGCCAGCAGCGCGACAGGGGCGAACACAGATACGCAGTATTTT
CDR3: CASSATGANTDTQYF

J: TRBJ1-5
V: TRBV25-1
D: NA
DNA: TGTGCCAGCAGTGAAACAGGGTTTCAGCCCCAGCATTTT
CDR3: CASSETGFQPQHF

J: TRBJ2-1
V: TRBV19
D: TRBD2
DNA: TGTGCCAGCGACCTGGGTAGCGGGAACAATGAGCAGTTCTTC
CDR3: CASDLGSGNNEQFF

J: TRBJ2-7
V: TRBV27
D: TRBD2
DNA: TGTGCCAGCAGTTTAATGACTAGCGGGAGCTACGAGCAGTACTTC
CDR3: CASSLMTSGSYEQYF

J: TRBJ2-1
V: TRBV5-3
D: TRBD2
DNA: TGTGCCAGAAGCTTGGAAATAGGACTAGCGGGGGAGATTGACAATGAGCAGTTCTTC
CDR3: CARSLEIGLAGEIDNEQFF

J: TRBJ2-3
V: TRBV4-3
D: TRBD2
DNA: TGCGCCAGCAGCCCACATAGCGGGGGAGTAGATACGCAGTATTTT
CDR3: CASSPHSGGVDTQYF

J: TRBJ2-1
V: TRBV5-4
D: TRBD2
DNA: TGTGCCAGCAACGAAGGGACTAGCGGGAGGGGTGAGCAGTTCTTC
CDR3: CASNEGTSGRGEQFF

J: TRBJ2-3
V: TRBV28
D: NA
DNA: TGTGCCAGCAGTCCGTTCCAGGGGAATACGCAGTATTTT
CDR3: CASSPFQGNTQYF

J: TRBJ2-2
V: TRBV7-9
D: TRBD2
DNA: TGTGCCAGCAGCTTTGAGCGGACTAGCCTTACCGGGGAGCTGTTTTTT
CDR3: CASSFERTSLTGELFF

J: TRBJ1-5
V: TRBV15
D: NA
DNA: TGTGCCACCAGCAGAGAATCGGCAGGGGATAGCAATCAGCCCCAGCATTTT
CDR3: CATSRESAGDSNQPQHF

J: TRBJ2-1
V: TRBV28
D: TRBD1
DNA: TGTGCCAGCAGTGAAGACAGGGGGCTCAATGAGCAGTTCTTC
CDR3: CASSEDRGLNEQFF

J: TRBJ1-3
V: TRBV28
D: NA
DNA: TGTGCCAGCAGTTTCTGGCAGGGCTATGGAAACACCATATATTTT
CDR3: CASSFWQGYGNTIYF

J: TRBJ1-3
V: TRBV4-1
D: NA
DNA: TGCGCCAGCAGCCAAGTACTTGGAAACACCATATATTTT
CDR3: CASSQVLGNTIYF

J: TRBJ2-2
V: TRBV5-1
D: NA
DNA: TGCGCCAGCAGCTTGGTTCAGGGAACCACCGGGGAGCTGTTTTTT
CDR3: CASSLVQGTTGELFF

J: TRBJ2-1
V: TRBV6-5
D: TRBD2
DNA: TGTGCCAGCAGTTACTCGATTCTAGCGGGAAACAATGAGCAGTTCTTC
CDR3: CASSYSILAGNNEQFF

J: TRBJ2-7
V: TRBV5-4
D: TRBD2
DNA: TGTGCCAGCAGCACTGGGGGAGGGACTCTATCCTACGAGCAGTACTTC
CDR3: CASSTGGGTLSYEQYF

J: TRBJ1-1
V: TRBV5-6
D: NA
DNA: TGTGCCAGCAGCTTGGGGGCAGGCTATGAAGCTTTCTTT
CDR3: CASSLGAGYEAFF

J: TRBJ1-6
V: TRBV6-5
D: NA
DNA: TGTGCCAGCAGTTACGATCGGGGGGCAAAAAATTCACCCCTCCACTTT
CDR3: CASSYDRGAKNSPLHF

J: TRBJ2-7
V: TRBV23-1
D: TRBD1
DNA: TGCGCCAGCAGTCAACAAACGGACAGGGAGAAATTCTACGAGCAGTACTTC
CDR3: CASSQQTDREKFYEQYF

J: TRBJ1-5
V: TRBV16
D: NA
DNA: TGTGCCAGCAGCCAATCGATGGGACAAAGCAATCAGCCCCAGCATTTT
CDR3: CASSQSMGQSNQPQHF

J: TRBJ1-2
V: TRBV10-3
D: NA
DNA: TGTGCCATCAGTGGCCAGTATGGCTACACCTTC
CDR3: CAISGQYGYTF

J: TRBJ1-5
V: TRBV6-1
D: NA
DNA: TGTGCCAGCAGTGATGCAGGGGATGGCAATCAGCCCCAGCATTTT
CDR3: CASSDAGDGNQPQHF

J: TRBJ2-3
V: TRBV18
D: NA
DNA: TGCGCCAGCTCACGAATTAGCGGCTACACAGATACGCAGTATTTT
CDR3: CASSRISGYTDTQYF

J: TRBJ2-7
V: TRBV28
D: TRBD1
DNA: TGTGCCAGCAGCGCCGGGACAGGAGAAAGTGCCCTCCCGCACTTC
CDR3: CASSAGTGESALPHF

J: TRBJ2-1
V: TRBV4-1
D: TRBD1
DNA: TGCGCCAGCAGCCAAATTAGGACAGGGGTAGACAATGAGCAGTTCTTC
CDR3: CASSQIRTGVDNEQFF

J: TRBJ2-5
V: TRBV5-1
D: TRBD1
DNA: TGCGCCAGCAGCTTGATTTCAGACAGGGGACAGACCCAGTACTTC
CDR3: CASSLISDRGQTQYF

J: TRBJ2-5
V: TRBV6-5
D: TRBD2
DNA: TGTGCCAGCAGTCCCGCGGGACTAGGTCAAGAGACCCAGTACTTC
CDR3: CASSPAGLGQETQYF

J: TRBJ1-5
V: TRBV6-6
D: NA
DNA: TGTGCCAGCAGTTACTCGAGGCAGGGTGATCAGCCCCAGCATTTT
CDR3: CASSYSRQGDQPQHF

J: TRBJ1-2
V: TRBV10-3
D: TRBD1
DNA: TGTGCCATCAATTTACAGGGGAGCTATGGCTACACCTTC
CDR3: CAINLQGSYGYTF

J: TRBJ1-1
V: TRBV4-2
D: TRBD1
DNA: TGTGCCAGCAGCCAGGCAGCCGGGACAGGGGTGGACACTGAAGCTTTCTTT
CDR3: CASSQAAGTGVDTEAFF

J: TRBJ1-4
V: TRBV5-1
D: TRBD1
DNA: TGCGCCAGCAGCTTGTCCACAGGGGTCAATGGGGAAAAACTGTTTTTT
CDR3: CASSLSTGVNGEKLFF

J: TRBJ2-2
V: TRBV28
D: NA
DNA: TGTGCCAGCAGTTTAATCTACGGGAGTAACACCGGGGAGCTGTTTTTT
CDR3: CASSLIYGSNTGELFF

J: TRBJ1-2
V: TRBV6-6
D: TRBD1
DNA: TGTGCCAGCAGTTACCCAGGAACAGGGGCCGGCTATGGCTACACCTTC
CDR3: CASSYPGTGAGYGYTF

J: TRBJ2-7
V: TRBV19
D: TRBD1
DNA: TGTGCCACCAAGATATCCGGGACAGGACTCTACGAGCAGTACTTC
CDR3: CATKISGTGLYEQYF

J: TRBJ2-2
V: TRBV1
D: NA
DNA: TGCACCAGCAGCCAAGAGCGCGGGAGAGAGACCGGGGAGCTGTTTTTT
CDR3: CTSSQERGRETGELFF

J: TRBJ1-1
V: TRBV28
D: NA
DNA: TGTGCCAGCAGCCCGGGGGGGACGAACACTGAAGCTTTCTTT
CDR3: CASSPGGTNTEAFF